The rows below give T cell receptor beta chains drawn from one sample of a study of vaccination and CD4 T cells after COVID-19. TCRdb reprocessed the PCR reads with MiXCR, giving one entry per CDR3 protein. Of about 9,500 distinct CDR3 sequences in the sample, roughly 40% were seen once. These receptors lack a known antigen. Material: CD4+ T cells from blood, cultured in vitro. The source of these receptors is a human donor in good health. The CDR3 runs from the conserved cysteine through the conserved F or W. D genes are given only for firm matches. Clone sizes are given selectively: once, few, many, or a class where the clone is expanded.

j_call v_call d_call clone_size cdr3_aa cdr3_nt
TRBJ2-7 TRBV20-1 . . CSARDLGQNHYEQYF TGCAGTGCTAGAGATCTAGGGCAGAACCACTACGAGCAGTACTTC
TRBJ2-6 TRBV21-1 . . CASSKEGQGASGANVLTF TGTGCCAGCAGCAAAGAAGGACAGGGGGCATCGGGGGCCAACGTCCTGACTTTC
TRBJ1-5 TRBV19 TRBD1 . CASSISGQSNQPQHF TGTGCCAGTAGCATCTCGGGACAGAGCAATCAGCCCCAGCATTTT
TRBJ2-5 TRBV27 . few CASSRVKKTQYF TGTGCCAGCAGTAGGGTCAAGAAGACCCAGTACTTC
TRBJ2-3 TRBV7-9 . . CASSFSPWWRSTDTQYF TGTGCCAGCAGCTTTTCGCCCTGGTGGCGGAGCACAGATACGCAGTATTTT
TRBJ1-2 TRBV7-9 . . CASSQMDQSGSYTF TGTGCCAGCAGTCAGATGGACCAGAGTGGGAGCTACACCTTC
TRBJ2-3 TRBV20-1 TRBD2 once CSASGLASTDTQYF TGCAGTGCTAGTGGACTAGCGTCCACAGATACGCAGTATTTT
TRBJ1-5 TRBV28 . few CASSSIQPQHF TGTGCCAGCAGTTCTATACAGCCCCAGCATTTT
TRBJ2-1 TRBV7-2 TRBD1 . CASSSRQGNEQFF TGTGCCAGCAGCTCCCGACAGGGCAATGAGCAGTTCTTC
TRBJ1-2 TRBV20-1 TRBD1 . CSASGQGASARNYGHTF TGCAGTGCTAGCGGACAGGGTGCTAGTGCCCGTAACTATGGCCACACCTTC